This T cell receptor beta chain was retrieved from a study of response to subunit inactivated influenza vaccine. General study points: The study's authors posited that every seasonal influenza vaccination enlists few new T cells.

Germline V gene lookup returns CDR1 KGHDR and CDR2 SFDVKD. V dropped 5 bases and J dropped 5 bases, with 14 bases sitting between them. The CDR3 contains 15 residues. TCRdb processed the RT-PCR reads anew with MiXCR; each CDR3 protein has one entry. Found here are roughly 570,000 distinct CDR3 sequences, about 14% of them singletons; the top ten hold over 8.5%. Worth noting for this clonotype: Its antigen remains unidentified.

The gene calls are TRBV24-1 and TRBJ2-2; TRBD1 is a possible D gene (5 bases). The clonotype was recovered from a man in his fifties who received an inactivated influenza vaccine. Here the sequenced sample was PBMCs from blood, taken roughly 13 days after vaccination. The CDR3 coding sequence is TGTGCCACCAGTGGAGGAGCAGGGCAAACCGGGGAGCTGTTTTTT. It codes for CATSGGAGQTGELFF.